This T cell receptor (beta chain) is from a study of CD8 T cells in Susac syndrome. The authors reverse transcribed roughly 0.5 to 1 ug RNA with random hexamers. The TCR beta CDR3 was amplified by immunoSEQ multiplex PCR across 54 Vbeta, 13 Jbeta. TCRdb re-derived calls from the immunoSEQ multiplex PCR reads in MiXCR, one entry per CDR3 protein. The repertoire holds 150,000 to 200,000 distinct CDR3 sequences, over 85% seen once, with roughly 0.13% in the top ten. Overall study results and limits: That the number of individuals in its TCR sequencing and HLA analysis was relatively small was acknowledged by the study.

From blood CD8+ and CD4+ T cells, TCR beta sequences were generated. To note about this clonotype: As yet, its antigen is unknown.

This sequence was found in a human donor in good health. Sequencing input: CD4+ T cells from PBMCs.

CDR3 DNA sequence: TGTGCCAGCAGCTCGGGGGCTCATAATTCACCCCTCCACTTT. Its protein is CASSSGAHNSPLHF. This chain links TRBV7-9 with TRBJ1-6; perhaps TRBD1 as D (6 bases). This CDR3 region has 14 residues. Trimming stripped 4 bases from V and 5 bases from J, with 9 bases between. Germline values: CDR1 SEHNR, CDR2 FQNEAQ (reference sequence).